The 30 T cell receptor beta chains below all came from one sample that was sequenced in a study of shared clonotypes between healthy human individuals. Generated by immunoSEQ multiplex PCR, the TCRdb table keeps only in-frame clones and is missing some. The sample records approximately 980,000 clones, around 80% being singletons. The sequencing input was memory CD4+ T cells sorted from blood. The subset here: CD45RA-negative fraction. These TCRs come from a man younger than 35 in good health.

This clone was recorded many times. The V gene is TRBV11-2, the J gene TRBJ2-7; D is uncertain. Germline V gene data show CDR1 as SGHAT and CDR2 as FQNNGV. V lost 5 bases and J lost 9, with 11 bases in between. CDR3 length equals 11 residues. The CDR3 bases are TGTGCCAGCAGCGAAGGCCCAGCGCAGTACTTC. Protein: CASSEGPAQYF. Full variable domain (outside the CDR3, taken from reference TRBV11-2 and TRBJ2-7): EAGVAQSPRYKIIEKRQSVAFWCNPISGHATLYWYQQILGQGPKLLIQFQNNGVVDDSQLPKDRFSAERLKGVDSTLKIQPAKLEDSAVYLCASSEGPAQYFGPGTRLTVT.

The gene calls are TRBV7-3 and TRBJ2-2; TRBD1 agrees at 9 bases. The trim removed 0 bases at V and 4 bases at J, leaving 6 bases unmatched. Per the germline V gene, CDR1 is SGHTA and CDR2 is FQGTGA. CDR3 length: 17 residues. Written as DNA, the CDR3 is TGTGCCAGCAGCTTAACCCCGGGACAGGGTAGCACCGGGGAGCTGTTTTTT. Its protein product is CASSLTPGQGSTGELFF.

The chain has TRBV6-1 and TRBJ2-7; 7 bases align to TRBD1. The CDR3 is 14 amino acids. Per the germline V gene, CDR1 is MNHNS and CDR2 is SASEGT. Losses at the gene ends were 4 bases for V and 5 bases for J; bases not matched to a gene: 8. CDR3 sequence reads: CASSAFEGANEQYF. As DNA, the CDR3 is TGTGCCAGCAGTGCGTTCGAGGGGGCGAACGAGCAGTACTTC.

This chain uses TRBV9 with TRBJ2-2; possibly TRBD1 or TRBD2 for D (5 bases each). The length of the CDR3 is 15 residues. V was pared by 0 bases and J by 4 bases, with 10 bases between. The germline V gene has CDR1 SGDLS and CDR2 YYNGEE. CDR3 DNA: TGTGCCAGCAGCGTAGGGGGGTCCCTCACCGGGGAGCTGTTTTTT. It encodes CASSVGGSLTGELFF.

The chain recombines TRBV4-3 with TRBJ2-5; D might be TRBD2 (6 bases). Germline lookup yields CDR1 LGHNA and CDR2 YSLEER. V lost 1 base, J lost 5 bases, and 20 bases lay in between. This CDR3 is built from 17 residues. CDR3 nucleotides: TGCGCCAGCAGCCAAGTGTTGGGACTTGTGGGGGTGGAGACCCAGTACTTC. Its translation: CASSQVLGLVGVETQYF.

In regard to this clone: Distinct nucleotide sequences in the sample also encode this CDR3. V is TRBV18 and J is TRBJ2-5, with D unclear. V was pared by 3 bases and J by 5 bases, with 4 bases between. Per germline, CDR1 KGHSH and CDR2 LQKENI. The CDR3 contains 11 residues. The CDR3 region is CASSPGETQYF. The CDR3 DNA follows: TGTGCCAGCTCACCTGGGGAGACCCAGTACTTC. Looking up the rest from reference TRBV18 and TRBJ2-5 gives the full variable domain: NAGVMQNPRHLVRRRGQEARLRCSPMKGHSHVYWYRQLPEEGLKFMVYLQKENIIDESGMPKERFSAEFPKEGPSILRIQQVVRGDSAAYFCASSPGETQYFGPGTRLLVL.

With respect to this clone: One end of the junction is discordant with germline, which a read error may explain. CDR3 bases: TGTGCTAGCAGCTTACGACAGGCTCTCTACGAGCAGTACTTC. Its protein is CASSLRQALYEQYF. V gene TRBV7-7 combines with J gene TRBJ2-7, with a tentative D call TRBD1 (6 bases). This CDR3 is 14 amino acids long. The V gene's germline CDR1 is SSHAT and CDR2 FNYEAQ (reference sequence).

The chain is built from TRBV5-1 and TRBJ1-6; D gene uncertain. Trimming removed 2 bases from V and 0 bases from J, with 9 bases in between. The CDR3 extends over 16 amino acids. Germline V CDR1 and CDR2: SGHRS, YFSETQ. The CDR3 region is CASSFEPTSYNSPLHF. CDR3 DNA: TGCGCCAGCAGCTTTGAGCCTACCTCCTATAATTCACCCCTCCACTTT.

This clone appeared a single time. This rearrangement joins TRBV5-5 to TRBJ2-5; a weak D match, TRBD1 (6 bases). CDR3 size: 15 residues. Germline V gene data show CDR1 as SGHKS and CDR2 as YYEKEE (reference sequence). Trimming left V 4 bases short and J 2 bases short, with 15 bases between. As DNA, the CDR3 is TGTGCCAGCAGCCGCAGCGGACAGCTACAAGAGACCCAGTACTTC. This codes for CASSRSGQLQETQYF.

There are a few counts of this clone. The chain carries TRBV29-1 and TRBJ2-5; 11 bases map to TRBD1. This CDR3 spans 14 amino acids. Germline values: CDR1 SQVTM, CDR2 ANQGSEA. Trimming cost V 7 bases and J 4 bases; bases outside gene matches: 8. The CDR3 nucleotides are TGCAGCGCCTGGACAGGGGGCAGCGGAGAGACCCAGTACTTC. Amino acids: CSAWTGGSGETQYF.

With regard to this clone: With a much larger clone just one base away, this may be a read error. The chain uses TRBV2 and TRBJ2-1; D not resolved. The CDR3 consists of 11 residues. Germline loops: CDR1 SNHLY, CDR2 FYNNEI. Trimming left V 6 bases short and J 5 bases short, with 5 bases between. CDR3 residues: CASSFHNEQFF. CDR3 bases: TGTGCCAGCAGCTTTCACAATGAGCAGTTCTTC.

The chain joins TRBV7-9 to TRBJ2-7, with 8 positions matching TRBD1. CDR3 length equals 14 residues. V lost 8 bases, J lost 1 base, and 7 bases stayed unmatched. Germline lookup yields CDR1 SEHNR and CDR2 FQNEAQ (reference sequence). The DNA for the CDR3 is TGTGCCAGCGGTATTCAGGGGGCTTCCTACGAGCAGTACTTC. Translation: CASGIQGASYEQYF.

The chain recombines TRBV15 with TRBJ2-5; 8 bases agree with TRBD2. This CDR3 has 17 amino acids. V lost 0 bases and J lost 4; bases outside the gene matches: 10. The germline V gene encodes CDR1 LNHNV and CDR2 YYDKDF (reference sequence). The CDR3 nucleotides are TGTGCCACCAGCAGAGATCGTGCCACAGCGGGGGCAGAGACCCAGTACTTC. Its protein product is CATSRDRATAGAETQYF. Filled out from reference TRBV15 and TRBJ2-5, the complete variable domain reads DAMVIQNPRYQVTQFGKPVTLSCSQTLNHNVMYWYQQKSSQAPKLLFHYYDKDFNNEADTPDNFQSRRPNTSFCFLDIRSPGLGDTAMYLCATSRDRATAGAETQYFGPGTRLLVL.

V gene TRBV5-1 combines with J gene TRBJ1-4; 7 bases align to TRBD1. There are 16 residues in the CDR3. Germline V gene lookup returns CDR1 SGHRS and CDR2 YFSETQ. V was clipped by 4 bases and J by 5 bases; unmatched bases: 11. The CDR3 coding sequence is TGCGCCAGCAGCCTTTCGGAACAGGGGATCAATGAAAAACTGTTTTTT. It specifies CASSLSEQGINEKLFF.

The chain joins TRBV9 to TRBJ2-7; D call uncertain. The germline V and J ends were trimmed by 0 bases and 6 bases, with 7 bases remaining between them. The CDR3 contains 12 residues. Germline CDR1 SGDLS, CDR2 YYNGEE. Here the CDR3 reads CASSVDWGEQYF. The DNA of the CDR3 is TGTGCCAGCAGCGTAGATTGGGGCGAGCAGTACTTC.

CDR3 protein: CASSAPGESSGNTIYF. DNA for the CDR3: TGTGCCAGTAGTGCCCCAGGGGAGAGCTCTGGAAACACCATATATTTT. The genes are TRBV19 and TRBJ1-3; D may be TRBD1 (6 bases). The CDR3 runs 16 residues. The germline V and J ends were trimmed by 5 bases and 0 bases, with 14 bases remaining between them. Germline V CDR1 and CDR2: LNHDA, SQIVND (reference sequence).

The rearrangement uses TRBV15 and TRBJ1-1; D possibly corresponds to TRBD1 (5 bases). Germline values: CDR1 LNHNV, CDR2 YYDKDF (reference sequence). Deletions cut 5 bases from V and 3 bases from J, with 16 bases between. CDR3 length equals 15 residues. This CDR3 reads CATSGHRGQDTEAFF. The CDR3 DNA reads TGTGCCACCAGCGGCCACCGGGGCCAGGACACTGAAGCTTTCTTT.

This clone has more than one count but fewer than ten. The CDR3, as DNA: TGTGCCAGCCTGGACCTCTATGGCTACACCTTC. Translation gives CASLDLYGYTF. The genes are TRBV2 and TRBJ1-2, with D unclear. CDR3 length: 11 residues. V lost 8 bases, J lost 4 bases, and 8 bases lay in between. Germline-derived CDR1 and CDR2 are SNHLY and FYNNEI.

Here the CDR3 DNA reads TGTGCCAGCAGCCGCACGTTTCTGGGGCCCGGGGAGCTGTTTTTT. It codes for CASSRTFLGPGELFF. V and J are TRBV7-3 and TRBJ2-2; maybe TRBD1 (5 bases). The V and J ends lost 5 bases and 6 bases respectively, with 16 bases between them. Per germline, CDR1 SGHTA and CDR2 FQGTGA. The CDR3 consists of 15 residues.

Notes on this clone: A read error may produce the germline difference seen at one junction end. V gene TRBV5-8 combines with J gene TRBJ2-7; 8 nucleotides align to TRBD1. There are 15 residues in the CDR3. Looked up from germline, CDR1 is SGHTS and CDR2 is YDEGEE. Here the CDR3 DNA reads TGTGCCAGCAACTTGCCTGGGACAGGTCTCTACGAGCAGTACTTC. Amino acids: CASNLPGTGLYEQYF.

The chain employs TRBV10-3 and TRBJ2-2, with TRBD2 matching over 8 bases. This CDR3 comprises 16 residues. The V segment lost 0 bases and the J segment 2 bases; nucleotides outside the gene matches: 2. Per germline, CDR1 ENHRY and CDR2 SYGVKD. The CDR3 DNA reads TGTGCCATCAGTGAGTCAACTAGCGGTAACACCGGGGAGCTGTTTTTT. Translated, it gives CAISESTSGNTGELFF.

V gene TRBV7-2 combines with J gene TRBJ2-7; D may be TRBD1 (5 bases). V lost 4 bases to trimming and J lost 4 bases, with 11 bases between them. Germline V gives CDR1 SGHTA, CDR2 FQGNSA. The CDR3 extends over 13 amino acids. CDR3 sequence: CASSSRVLYEQYF. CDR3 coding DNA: TGTGCCAGCAGCTCCAGGGTACTTTACGAGCAGTACTTC.

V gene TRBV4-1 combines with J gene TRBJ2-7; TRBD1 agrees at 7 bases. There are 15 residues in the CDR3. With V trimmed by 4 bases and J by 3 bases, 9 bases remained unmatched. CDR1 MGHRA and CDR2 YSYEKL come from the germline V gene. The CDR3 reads CASSPQMGQSYEQYF. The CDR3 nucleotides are TGCGCCAGCAGCCCCCAGATGGGACAGAGCTACGAGCAGTACTTC.

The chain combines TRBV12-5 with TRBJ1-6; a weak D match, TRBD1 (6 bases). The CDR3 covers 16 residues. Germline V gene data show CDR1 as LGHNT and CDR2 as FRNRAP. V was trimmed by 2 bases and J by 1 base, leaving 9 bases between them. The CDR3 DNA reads TGTGCTAGTGGTTTGAAGCAGGGGTCCTATAATTCACCCCTCCACTTT. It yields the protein CASGLKQGSYNSPLHF. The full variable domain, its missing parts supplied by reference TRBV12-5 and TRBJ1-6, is DARVTQTPRHKVTEMGQEVTMRCQPILGHNTVFWYRQTMMQGLELLAYFRNRAPLDDSGMPKDRFSAEMPDATLATLKIQPSEPRDSAVYFCASGLKQGSYNSPLHFGNGTRLTVT.

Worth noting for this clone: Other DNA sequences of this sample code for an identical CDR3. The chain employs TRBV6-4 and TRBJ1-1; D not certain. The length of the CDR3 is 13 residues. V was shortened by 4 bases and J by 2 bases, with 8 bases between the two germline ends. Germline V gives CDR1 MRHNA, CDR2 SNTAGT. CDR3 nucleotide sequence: TGTGCCAGCAGTGCCTCAATTAACACTGAAGCTTTCTTT. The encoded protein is CASSASINTEAFF.

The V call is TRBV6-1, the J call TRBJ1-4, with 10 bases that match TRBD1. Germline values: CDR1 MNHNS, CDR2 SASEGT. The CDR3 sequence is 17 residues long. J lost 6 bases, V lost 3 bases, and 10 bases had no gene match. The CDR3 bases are TGTGCCAGCAGTGACGACGGACAGGGGGGCACGTATGAAAAACTGTTTTTT. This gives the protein CASSDDGQGGTYEKLFF.

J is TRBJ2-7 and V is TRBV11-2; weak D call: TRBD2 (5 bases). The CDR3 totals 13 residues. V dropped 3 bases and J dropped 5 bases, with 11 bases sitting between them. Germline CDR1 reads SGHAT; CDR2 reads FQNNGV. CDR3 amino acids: CASSFRDLHEQYF. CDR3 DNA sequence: TGTGCCAGCAGCTTCCGGGATTTACACGAGCAGTACTTC.

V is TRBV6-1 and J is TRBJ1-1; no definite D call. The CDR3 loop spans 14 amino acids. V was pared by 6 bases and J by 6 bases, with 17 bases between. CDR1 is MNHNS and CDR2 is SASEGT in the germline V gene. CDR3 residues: CASSAVGIGPEAFF. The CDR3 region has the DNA TGTGCCAGCAGCGCAGTAGGTATTGGTCCTGAAGCTTTCTTT.

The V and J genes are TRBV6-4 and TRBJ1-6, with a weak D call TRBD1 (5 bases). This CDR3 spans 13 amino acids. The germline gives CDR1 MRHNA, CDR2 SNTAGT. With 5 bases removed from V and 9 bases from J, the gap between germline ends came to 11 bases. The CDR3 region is CASSQQEGSPLHF. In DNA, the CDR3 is TGTGCCAGCAGTCAACAGGAAGGTTCACCCCTCCACTTT.

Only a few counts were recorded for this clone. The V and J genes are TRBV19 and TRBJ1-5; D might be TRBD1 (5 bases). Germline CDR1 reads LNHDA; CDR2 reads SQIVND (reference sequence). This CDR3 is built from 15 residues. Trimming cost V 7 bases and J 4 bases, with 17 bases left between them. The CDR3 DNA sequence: TGTGCCAGTATTGACGTGGGCAGGGCTAATCAGCCCCAGCATTTT. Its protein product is CASIDVGRANQPQHF.